Presented here are 26 T cell receptor beta chains from one specimen sequenced in a study of T cells in Graves' hyperthyroidism and ophthalmopathy. From RNA transcripts, TCR beta CDR3 regions were amplified. HTBI primers were used for first-round RT-PCR of the TCR CDR3. MiXCR was run by TCRdb on the multiplex PCR reads, yielding one entry per CDR3 protein. The sample includes approximately 430,000 distinct CDR3 sequences, 15% to 19% of them seen just once. Sequencing was performed on blood. These TCRs come from a woman aged 18-29 years with Graves' hyperthyroidism.

This clonotype was observed at least ten times. The rearrangement uses TRBV2 and TRBJ1-2; D gene uncertain. V was pared by 1 base and J by 4 bases, with 7 bases between. CDR1 is SNHLY and CDR2 is FYNNEI in the germline V gene. This CDR3 is built from 13 residues. CDR3 sequence: CASSEGQIYGYTF. CDR3 coding DNA: TGTGCCAGCAGTGAAGGCCAGATCTATGGCTACACCTTC.

In this sample, this clonotype turned up many times. This chain uses TRBV11-2 with TRBJ2-7; 7 bases fit TRBD2. V gave up 0 bases and J gave up 2 bases; unmatched junction bases: 4. Germline V gives CDR1 SGHAT, CDR2 FQNNGV. This CDR3 has 15 residues. CDR3: CASSLEVGGTYEQYF. The CDR3 DNA reads TGTGCCAGCAGCTTAGAGGTGGGAGGGACCTACGAGCAGTACTTC. The whole variable domain, filled in from reference TRBV11-2 and TRBJ2-7, reads EAGVAQSPRYKIIEKRQSVAFWCNPISGHATLYWYQQILGQGPKLLIQFQNNGVVDDSQLPKDRFSAERLKGVDSTLKIQPAKLEDSAVYLCASSLEVGGTYEQYFGPGTRLTVT.

This chain joins TRBV6-2 or TRBV6-3 and TRBJ2-3, with D maybe TRBD1 (6 bases). The CDR3 runs 15 residues. Germline loops: CDR1 MNHEY, CDR2 SVGEGT. Trimming removed 2 bases at V and 1 base at J, with 10 bases between. The CDR3, as DNA: TGTGCCAGCAGTTACCAGGGGCGCGGCACAGATACGCAGTATTTT. It is translated as CASSYQGRGTDTQYF.

The chain employs TRBV20-1 and TRBJ2-2; the match to TRBD1 covers 7 bases. J was trimmed by 5 bases and V by 5 bases; bases with no gene match: 8. This CDR3 has 14 residues. CDR1 is DFQATT and CDR2 is SNEGSKA in the germline V gene (reference sequence). CDR3 protein: CSAVIQGYTGELFF. CDR3 nucleotides: TGCAGTGCTGTAATACAGGGGTATACCGGGGAGCTGTTTTTT.

This clonotype was counted many times. The chain links TRBV2 to TRBJ2-1; 12 bases align to TRBD1. This CDR3 region has 20 residues. V trimming: 4 bases; J trimming: 4 bases; junction bases outside the gene matches: 17. Germline V gene data show CDR1 as SNHLY and CDR2 as FYNNEI. CDR3: CASSVLSGTGGLDTYNEQFF. CDR3 in DNA: TGTGCCAGCAGTGTCCTATCGGGGACAGGGGGCTTAGATACGTACAATGAGCAGTTCTTC.

This clonotype has more than one count but fewer than ten. J is TRBJ1-4 and V is TRBV10-2, with 9 nucleotides matching TRBD1. Germline trimming cut 6 bases from V and 8 bases from J; bases unmatched to any gene: 7. CDR1 and CDR2 (germline): WSHSY, SAAADI. This CDR3 spans 14 amino acids. The CDR3 DNA sequence: TGCGCCAGCAGCTTACAGGGGGCAAGGGAAAAACTGTTTTTT. Its protein product is CASSLQGAREKLFF.

For this clonotype: It may be a read error: a sequence one base away is much more abundant. The conserved final phenylalanine or tryptophan is absent from the CDR3, which likely points to a read error. The CDR3 DNA reads TGTGCCAGCAGCTTAGATGGTGAATCCAATCAGCCCCAGCATTCT. Translated: CASSLDGESNQPQHS. The V gene is TRBV7-2, the J gene TRBJ1-5, with unresolved D. V lost 1 base to trimming and J lost 3 bases, with 10 bases between them. This CDR3 spans 15 amino acids. Germline V gene data show CDR1 as SGHTA and CDR2 as FQGNSA.

This clonotype has a count of ten or more. The CDR3 protein is CASSLPLAPYEQYF. The DNA of the CDR3 is TGTGCCAGCAGTTTACCTCTAGCCCCCTACGAGCAGTACTTC. The rearrangement links TRBV28 to TRBJ2-7, with D possibly TRBD2 on 5 matching bases. Germline CDR1 and CDR2: MDHEN and SYDVKM. With 2 bases removed from V and 2 bases from J, the gap between germline ends came to 10 bases. This CDR3 contains 14 residues.

This clonotype came up many times. The chain joins TRBV28 to TRBJ2-5, with D perhaps given as TRBD1 or TRBD2 (5 bases each). Per the germline V gene, CDR1 is MDHEN and CDR2 is SYDVKM. The ends were cut back, 6 bases at V and 2 bases at J, with 10 bases in the middle. This CDR3 has 13 amino acids. The CDR3 bases are TGTGCCAGCAGGGGACGTGTTCAAGAGACCCAGTACTTC. Residues: CASRGRVQETQYF.

This clonotype was recorded at least ten times. The chain has TRBV12-3 or TRBV12-4 and TRBJ2-2; TRBD2 matches at 8 bases. The CDR3 consists of 16 residues. V lost 3 bases, J lost 4 bases, and 7 bases stayed unmatched. The CDR3: CASSLVAGGFTGELFF. CDR3 sequence (DNA): TGTGCCAGCAGTTTGGTTGCGGGGGGATTCACCGGGGAGCTGTTTTTT.

This clonotype was recorded many times. The chain joins TRBV3-1 to TRBJ1-2; 7 bases are shared with TRBD1. The CDR3 spans 13 residues. Germline values: CDR1 LGHDT, CDR2 YNNKEL (reference sequence). CDR3 residues: CAATGDSPYGYTF. In DNA, the CDR3 is TGTGCGGCCACAGGGGATTCCCCCTATGGCTACACCTTC. Full variable domain (outside the CDR3, taken from reference TRBV3-1 and TRBJ1-2): DTAVSQTPKYLVTQMGNDKSIKCEQNLGHDTMYWYKQDSKKFLKIMFSYNNKELIINETVPNRFSPKSPDKAHLNLHINSLELGDSAVYFCAATGDSPYGYTFGSGTRLTVV.

This clonotype was counted only a few times. The V gene is TRBV19, the J gene TRBJ1-1; D uncertain. Trimming stripped 1 base from V and 3 bases from J, with 15 bases between. CDR3 length equals 16 residues. The V gene's germline CDR1 is LNHDA and CDR2 SQIVND (reference sequence). The CDR3 DNA follows: TGTGCCAGTAGTATAGGGGAACAACCAATGGACACTGAAGCTTTCTTT. It translates to CASSIGEQPMDTEAFF.

There are many counts of this clonotype. The chain carries TRBV28 and TRBJ2-3, with a weak D call TRBD1 (6 bases). CDR3 size: 14 residues. CDR1 MDHEN and CDR2 SYDVKM come from the germline V gene. V dropped 6 bases and J dropped 0 bases, with 10 bases sitting between them. The CDR3 is CASSQGGSTDTQYF. DNA of the CDR3: TGTGCCAGCAGCCAAGGGGGAAGCACAGATACGCAGTATTTT.

The table lists this clonotype with many counts. The CDR3 loop reads CASNRGSPAEAFF. The DNA for the CDR3 is TGTGCCAGCAATCGGGGGTCCCCGGCTGAAGCTTTCTTT. The V gene is TRBV2, the J gene TRBJ1-1; maybe TRBD1 (5 bases). Germline V gives CDR1 SNHLY, CDR2 FYNNEI. The CDR3 extends over 13 amino acids. The germline V and J ends were trimmed by 7 bases and 6 bases, with 15 bases remaining between them.

The chain joins TRBV6-1 to TRBJ2-4; 13 nucleotides align to TRBD2. V dropped 6 bases and J dropped 8; count of bases not matched to a gene: 10. This CDR3 has 16 amino acids. Germline V lookup: CDR1 MNHNS, CDR2 SASEGT. The CDR3 coding sequence is TGTGCCAGCAGACCGGGACTAGCGGGGACCGCCCACATTCAGTACTTC. Residues: CASRPGLAGTAHIQYF.

There are many counts of this clonotype. V usage is TRBV28 and J usage is TRBJ1-4; a possible D gene is TRBD1 (5 bases). The CDR3 loop spans 15 amino acids. Trimming took off 6 bases at V and 3 bases at J, with 14 bases between the two ends. Germline V gene lookup returns CDR1 MDHEN and CDR2 SYDVKM. The CDR3 spells CASRFIGGSNEKLFF. In DNA form, the CDR3 reads TGTGCCAGCAGGTTCATCGGGGGATCTAATGAAAAACTGTTTTTT.

This clonotype showed up many times. This chain connects TRBV5-1 to TRBJ2-1; no clear D gene. Germline CDR1 SGHRS, CDR2 YFSETQ. V lost 0 bases, J lost 0 bases, and 13 bases lay in between. This CDR3 spans 17 amino acids. The CDR3 DNA sequence: TGCGCCAGCAGCTTGGTCCCGACCCAGAGCTCCTACAATGAGCAGTTCTTC. This encodes CASSLVPTQSSYNEQFF.

The V gene is TRBV28, the J gene TRBJ2-2, with 8 bases identical to TRBD1. J lost 6 bases, V lost 5 bases, and 5 bases had no gene match. CDR1 and CDR2 from the germline V gene are MDHEN and SYDVKM. CDR3 length: 14 residues. CDR3 protein: CASSPRTGSGELFF. DNA of the CDR3: TGTGCCAGCAGTCCCCGGACAGGGTCCGGGGAGCTGTTTTTT.

This clonotype was detected many times. V and J are TRBV2 and TRBJ2-5, with a weak D call TRBD1 (6 bases). The CDR3 is 15 residues long. Trimming removed 7 bases from V and 5 bases from J, with 20 bases in between. Germline values: CDR1 SNHLY, CDR2 FYNNEI. CDR3: CASTYRDMSMETQYF. The CDR3 DNA reads as TGTGCCAGCACCTACAGGGATATGAGTATGGAGACCCAGTACTTC.

This clonotype came up a few times. The chain is built from TRBV5-1 and TRBJ1-3; possible D gene TRBD1, 5 bases. The CDR3 runs 14 residues. Trimming left V 4 bases short and J 4 bases short, with 12 bases between. Per germline, CDR1 SGHRS and CDR2 YFSETQ. The CDR3 reads CASSNGTVGNTIYF. CDR3 sequence (DNA): TGCGCCAGCAGCAACGGGACTGTGGGAAACACCATATATTTT.

Many counts were recorded for this clonotype. V is TRBV29-1 and J is TRBJ2-7; TRBD1 might be the D (5 bases). Between the trimmed V and J ends, which lost 5 bases and 7 bases, there was a span of 12 bases. Germline V gives CDR1 SQVTM, CDR2 ANQGSEA. This CDR3 region has 11 residues. CDR3 nucleotide sequence: TGCAGCGTTAAGGACATGGGGGAGCAGTACTTC. Translation: CSVKDMGEQYF.

The table lists this clonotype with a count of one. Being one base from a much bigger clone, this may be a read error. The CDR3 carries no conserved terminal phenylalanine or tryptophan, so it likely arises from a read error. CDR3 residues: CASRWTGVGGQPQHS. The CDR3 coding sequence is TGTGCCAGCAGATGGACAGGGGTTGGAGGTCAGCCCCAGCATTCT. The chain couples TRBV6-2 or TRBV6-3 to TRBJ1-5, with 9 positions matching TRBD1. CDR1 is MNHEY and CDR2 is SVGEGT in the germline V gene. The V and J ends lost 6 bases and 6 bases, in that order; junction bases with no gene match: 9. There are 15 residues in the CDR3.

This chain links TRBV12-3 or TRBV12-4 with TRBJ2-1; a possible D gene is TRBD2 (7 bases). CDR3 length: 16 amino acids. Trimming left V 7 bases short and J 10 bases short, with 26 bases between. CDR3 bases: TGTGCCAGCAAAGGGGGGGACGGGGGTCAATTTCACGAGCAGTTCTTC. It yields the protein CASKGGDGGQFHEQFF.

The table lists this clonotype with a few counts. The chain joins TRBV6-1 to TRBJ2-7; no reliable D call. This CDR3 has 12 amino acids. The germline gives CDR1 MNHNS, CDR2 SASEGT. V was shortened by 9 bases and J by 6 bases, with 15 bases between the two germline ends. In nucleotides, the CDR3 is TGTGCCAGTATAGAGTACCCGCGCGAGCAGTACTTC. Its translation is CASIEYPREQYF.

This sequence joins TRBV6-1 and TRBJ1-5, with D perhaps TRBD1 (5 bases). This CDR3 contains 16 residues. V lost 4 bases to trimming and J lost 0 bases, with 13 bases between them. Germline lookup yields CDR1 MNHNS and CDR2 SASEGT. In DNA, the CDR3 is TGTGCCAGCAGTGGAGGTCCCGGGGGTAGCAATCAGCCCCAGCATTTT. Its protein is CASSGGPGGSNQPQHF.

This clonotype was counted only a few times. The chain joins TRBV7-2 to TRBJ2-2; the D gene is possibly TRBD2 (7 bases). Trimming left V 5 bases short and J 4 bases short, with 14 bases between. Per the germline V gene, CDR1 is SGHTA and CDR2 is FQGNSA. The CDR3 runs 15 residues. The DNA for the CDR3 is TGTGCCAGCAGCCGGAGGGGGGGCGGCACCGGGGAGCTGTTTTTT. It translates to CASSRRGGGTGELFF.